The T cell receptor beta chain under discussion was sequenced for a study of beta chain features in type 1 diabetes. The isolated RNA, all of it, was reverse transcribed, so expressed TCRB transcripts were what got sequenced. Sequencing of naive, central memory and regulatory T cell samples gave an average of roughly 3.4 million reads. This table comes from immunoSEQ multiplex PCR, and its TCRdb copy is limited to in-frame clones, with some not included. The sample has about 620,000 clones, around 16% seen once. One heparinised draw of blood, averaging about 110 mL, came from each donor. Study-level points and caveats: Researchers reported that naive, central memory and Treg TCRB repertoires appeared more similar in patients than in healthy donors. In all four CD4+ subsets, TCRB CDR3 length was significantly, moderately reduced in type 1 diabetes.

The sample holds a few counts of this clone. Its antigen is not identified. Specimen: naive CD4+ T cells from blood. The origin of this receptor is a young man in good health.

This CDR3 is CASSSRGADTDTQYF. CDR3 DNA sequence: TGTGCCAGCAGCTCGCGGGGGGCCGACACAGATACGCAGTATTTT. The chain joins TRBV13 to TRBJ2-3, with TRBD2 identical over 8 bases. This CDR3 is 15 amino acids long. The V and J ends lost 4 bases and 2 bases, in that order; junction bases with no gene match: 5. CDR1 PRHDT and CDR2 FYEKMQ come from the germline V gene (reference sequence).